This T cell receptor beta chain was captured in a study of Ad26.COV2.S vaccination and SARS-CoV-2 variants. Whole-study results and caveats: There was a possibility that the TCR breadth and depth analyses underestimated total T cell responses.

Points on this clone: The antigen is not known.

Sequenced by immunoSEQ multiplex PCR; TCRdb stores in-frame clones only, minus some. The sample includes about half a million clones, about 88% of them seen just once. As for treatment: 15 to 20 received Ad26.COV2.S at low or high dose, single or two shots; roughly 5 received placebo; per-sample allocation not given. Vaccine and placebo recipients were sampled on day 63 after the first injection. In Boston, an adult donor aged 18-55 years took part. The V segment lost 4 bases and the J segment 1 base; nucleotides outside the gene matches: 8. The CDR3 has 16 residues. CDR1 and CDR2 (germline): SGHNT, YYREEE (reference sequence).

The sequencing here drew on peripheral blood, taken in a trial of Ad26.COV2.S vaccine versus placebo. The V and J genes are TRBV5-4 and TRBJ2-1; 7 positions agree with TRBD1. The receptor was derived from a person between 18 and 60 years old who received the Ad26.COV2.S COVID-19 vaccine or a placebo. The CDR3 loop is CASSANPGQSYNEQFF. CDR3 DNA sequence: TGTGCCAGCAGCGCTAACCCGGGACAGTCCTACAATGAGCAGTTCTTC.